This paragraph covers one T cell receptor beta chain sequence. The data stem from a study of control samples from healthy donors and cancer patients. Sequencing was performed with immunoSEQ multiplex PCR; in TCRdb, only in-frame clones are kept and a portion is missing. The profile shows just over 150,000 clones, roughly 90% of them singletons. CDR3 size: 16 residues. Germline assignment: CDR1 SNHLY and CDR2 FYNNEI. The junction had 8 bases not matched to a gene; V was cut back by 4 bases and J by 3 bases. This receptor was obtained from a man under 40 in good health. The sample comprised blood. This chain connects TRBV2 to TRBJ2-2, with 7 bases fitting TRBD1. CDR3 protein: CASSAAGGKDTGELFF. The CDR3 DNA reads as TGTGCCAGCAGTGCCGCAGGGGGAAAGGACACCGGGGAGCTGTTTTTT.